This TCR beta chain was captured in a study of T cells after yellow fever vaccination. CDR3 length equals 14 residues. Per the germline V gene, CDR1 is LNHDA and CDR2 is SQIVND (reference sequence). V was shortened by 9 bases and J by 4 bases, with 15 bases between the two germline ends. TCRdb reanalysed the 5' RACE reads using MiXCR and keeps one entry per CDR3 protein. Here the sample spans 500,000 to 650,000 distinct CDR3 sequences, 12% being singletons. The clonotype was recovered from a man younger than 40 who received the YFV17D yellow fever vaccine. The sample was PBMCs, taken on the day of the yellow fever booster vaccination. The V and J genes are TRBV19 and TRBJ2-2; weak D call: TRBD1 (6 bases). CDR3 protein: CASTPGHSTGELFF. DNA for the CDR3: TGTGCCAGCACCCCGGGACACTCCACCGGGGAGCTGTTTTTT.